This T cell receptor beta chain was profiled in a study of T cells in Graves' hyperthyroidism and ophthalmopathy. Researchers took RNA transcripts and amplified the TCR beta CDR3 regions from them. The TCR CDR3 was amplified in a first-round RT-PCR using the HTBI primer set. TCRdb re-derived calls from the multiplex PCR reads in MiXCR, one entry per CDR3 protein. The sample lists around 350,000 distinct CDR3 sequences; approximately 19% were seen once. The CDR3 spans 15 residues. Trimming shortened V by 6 bases and J by 4 bases, and 16 bases separated the two germline ends. The germline V gene encodes CDR1 MGHDK and CDR2 SYGVNS. This clonotype showed up many times.

The chain employs TRBV25-1 and TRBJ1-3; D is unclear. This TCR was recovered from a young woman with Graves' hyperthyroidism. The sequencing sample was made of blood. The CDR3 region is CASSARFGEGNTIYF. CDR3 DNA: TGTGCCAGCAGCGCTAGGTTCGGGGAAGGAAACACCATATATTTT.